This note documents a single T cell receptor (beta chain) sequence. V was clipped by 1 base and J by 6 bases, with 9 bases between them. Looked up from germline, CDR1 is SEHNR and CDR2 is FQNEAQ (reference sequence). CDR3 length equals 13 residues. This entry belongs to a study of blood T cell repertoires in COVID-19. Background on the study: Samples came from the United States, Italy and Spain, spanning acute and convalescent COVID-19. T cells, B-cell-depleted T cells, or PBMCs supplied cDNA or gDNA.

In the original processing: Reference gene primer amplification in the assay estimated nucleated cell counts. Here immunoSEQ multiplex PCR was the method, and the copy in TCRdb shows in-frame clones only, minus some. D and trimming were read from the DNA, whereas the V and J calls and clone size are those reported in that table. The sample contains 68,000 or so clones, around 86% of which appear only once. Specimen: peripheral blood. The chain is built from TRBV7-9 and TRBJ1-1; D gene uncertain. The TCR comes from a man aged 50 to 60 with active COVID-19. CDR3 sequence (DNA): TGTGCCAGCAGCTTAGACGGGGAATCTGAAGCTTTCTTT. As protein: CASSLDGESEAFF.